This entry is about one T cell receptor (beta chain). The antigen this receptor binds is unknown. There are no base qualities to consult, and no much larger clone falls within one base. Libraries were built with PCR. The instrument given in TCRdb is Illumina HiSeq 2500. Molecular barcoding was employed in the preparation of TCR libraries, with unique molecular identifiers being used to normalize TCRbeta repertoire quantification. Using fastp at Q25 and MiXCR, TCRdb reprocessed the public reads and kept productive beta chains. Each record represents a unique CDR3 protein, reported with the most common genes and DNA among its rows. The sample data list over 400,000 distinct CDR3 sequences, and under 15% of these were observed just once. Jointly, the top ten make up about 5.6% of the sample. This entry belongs to a study of T-cell reconstitution after alpha-beta-depleted transplantation in children (TCRdb year 2016). Notes on the research overall: Using TCR repertoire profiling, the study followed T-cell immune reconstitution in a quantitative way in children after TCRalphabeta/CD19-depleted allogeneic hematopoietic cell transplantation.

Unmatched junction bases come to 7, with V trimmed by 6 bases and J by 5 bases. The germline V gene (reference sequence) yields DFQATT for CDR1 and SNEGSKA for CDR2. The cysteine opens and the phenylalanine closes a CDR3 of 13 amino acids. The only DNA kept is the CDR3, 39 bases in frame from the first base. The sample here was PBMCs from the stem cell graft donor, taken from the stem cell graft. Here the chain combines TRBV20-1 and TRBJ2-4, and 7 junctional nucleotides match TRBD2. The TCR originated in a human donor who donated a stem cell graft to a child with combined immunodeficiency. The DNA sequence reads TGCAGTGCCCCCTCCGCGGGGGAAAACATTCAGTACTTC. It translates as CSAPSAGENIQYF.